The 13 T cell receptor beta chains listed next were all sequenced from one sample in a study of blood T cell repertoires in COVID-19. Assay: immunoSEQ multiplex PCR; the TCRdb copy retains only in-frame clones and omits some. The repertoire includes tens of thousands of clones, about 83% of them detected once, and roughly 71% sits in the top ten. The source material was peripheral blood. The receptors shown here come from a man between 65 and 85 years old with acute or convalescent COVID-19.

The chain is built from TRBV29-1 and TRBJ2-1; 12 bases fit TRBD2. The CDR3 has 16 residues. V lost 5 bases and J lost 4; bases outside the gene matches: 9. Germline V gives CDR1 SQVTM, CDR2 ANQGSEA. CDR3 region: CSVPRLAGVLYNEQFF. In DNA, the CDR3 is TGCAGCGTTCCCCGACTAGCGGGAGTGTTATACAATGAGCAGTTCTTC.

The rearrangement links TRBV11-3 to TRBJ2-4, with TRBD2 matching 8 bases. With V trimmed by 4 bases and J by 11 bases, 1 base remained unmatched. Germline-derived CDR1 and CDR2 are SGHNT and YENEEA. The CDR3 has 11 residues. The chain's CDR3 is CASSSGGFQYF. For the CDR3, the DNA is TGTGCCAGCAGCTCGGGGGGGTTTCAGTACTTC.

V is TRBV7-9 and J is TRBJ1-2; the D gene is possibly TRBD1 (6 bases). Germline values: CDR1 SEHNR, CDR2 FQNEAQ (reference sequence). The CDR3 contains 15 residues. Trimming took off 2 bases at V and 4 bases at J, with 14 bases between the two ends. The CDR3, as DNA: TGTGCCAGCAGCTTAACCGGGACAAATAGCTATGGCTACACCTTC. This translates into CASSLTGTNSYGYTF.

This chain joins TRBV5-6 and TRBJ1-5, with TRBD1 as a possible D gene (5 bases). Germline V gives CDR1 SGHDT, CDR2 YYEEEE. The V end was cut by 1 base, the J end by 7 bases, with 18 bases between. The CDR3 loop spans 16 amino acids. DNA of the CDR3: TGTGCCAGCAGCTTGTGGCGCAGGGAGGGTGCGCAGCCCCAGCATTTT. Protein sequence: CASSLWRREGAQPQHF.

This clone was observed once. CDR3 sequence: CASSLRGEGTEAFF. CDR3 DNA: TGTGCCAGCAGCTTACGGGGTGAGGGCACTGAAGCTTTCTTT. J is TRBJ1-1 and V is TRBV7-2; D gene unclear. This CDR3 is 14 amino acids long. Germline lookup yields CDR1 SGHTA and CDR2 FQGNSA. V lost 2 bases and J lost 4, with 11 bases in between.

The rearrangement uses TRBV24-1 and TRBJ1-2; 9 bases agree with TRBD1. Germline trimming cut 4 bases from V and 7 bases from J; bases unmatched to any gene: 6. The CDR3 has 14 residues. Per the germline V gene, CDR1 is KGHDR and CDR2 is SFDVKD. In DNA form, the CDR3 reads TGTGCCACCAGTGACTCGGACAGGGGAGTTGGCTACACCTTC. It encodes CATSDSDRGVGYTF.

This chain joins TRBV5-6 and TRBJ2-1; the match to TRBD2 covers 11 bases. The CDR3 spans 12 residues. Germline loops: CDR1 SGHDT, CDR2 YYEEEE. Trimming took 4 bases from V and 15 from J; bases not matched to a gene: 6. CDR3 in DNA: TGTGCCAGCAGCCTGACTAGCGGGATCCCGTTCTTC. It yields the protein CASSLTSGIPFF.

CDR3: CASSLGLAGHEQYF. In DNA, the CDR3 is TGTGCCAGCAGCTTAGGTCTAGCGGGACACGAGCAGTACTTC. The chain has TRBV7-9 and TRBJ2-7; 9 bases fit TRBD2. Germline CDR1 is SEHNR and CDR2 is FQNEAQ (reference sequence). There are 14 residues in the CDR3. V dropped 1 base and J dropped 5; count of bases not matched to a gene: 3.

This clone is a singleton in its sample. The CDR3 spells CASSYPFGTGELFF. DNA for the CDR3: TGTGCCAGCAGCTACCCGTTCGGCACCGGGGAGCTGTTTTTT. The J gene is TRBJ2-2, the V gene TRBV7-9; D is unresolved. This CDR3 contains 14 residues. V was pared by 4 bases and J by 4 bases, with 10 bases between. Germline V gene data show CDR1 as SEHNR and CDR2 as FQNEAQ (reference sequence).

Only a few counts were recorded for this clone. V and J are TRBV30 and TRBJ2-5; 12 nucleotides align to TRBD1. The CDR3 is 15 amino acids. Germline CDR1 reads GTSNPN; CDR2 reads SVGIG (reference sequence). Unmatched junction bases numbered 9, after V lost 5 bases and J lost 5 bases. The CDR3 DNA follows: TGTGCCTGGGGGTTGGGGACAGGGGGCCGTGAGACCCAGTACTTC. Its translation is CAWGLGTGGRETQYF.

The rearrangement joins TRBV2 to TRBJ1-1; D not certain. CDR1 is SNHLY and CDR2 is FYNNEI in the germline V gene. With 2 bases removed from V and 0 bases from J, the gap between germline ends came to 4 bases. There are 13 residues in the CDR3. This chain's CDR3 is CASSERLNTEAFF. The CDR3, as DNA: TGTGCCAGCAGTGAACGGTTGAACACTGAAGCTTTCTTT.

This chain connects TRBV21-1 to TRBJ1-6; the table's D call, TRBD1, has no DNA check behind it. TRBV21-1 is labeled a pseudogene. The CDR3 extends over 14 amino acids. CDR3 loop: CAAFEGVDNSPLHF. The CDR3 nucleotides read TGTGCCGCCTTCGAAGGGGTGGATAATTCACCCCTCCACTTT.

This chain links TRBV5-1 with TRBJ2-2, with 8 bases lining up with TRBD1. Germline CDR1 and CDR2: SGHRS and YFSETQ. Trimming took 9 bases from V and 6 from J; bases not matched to a gene: 10. The CDR3 is 14 residues long. CDR3 in DNA: TGCGCCACTAAAGCAGGGGGCGATTCCGGGGAGCTGTTTTTT. Protein: CATKAGGDSGELFF.